The 14 T cell receptor beta chains below come from one sample, sequenced in a study of blood T cell repertoires in COVID-19. Using immunoSEQ multiplex PCR, the repertoire was profiled, and TCRdb retains in-frame clones only, with some absent. The profile shows roughly 200,000 clones, roughly four fifths of them singletons. The specimen was peripheral blood. The source of these receptors is a man between 45 and 60 years old with active or convalescent COVID-19.

The J gene is TRBJ1-1, the V gene TRBV7-9, with 10 nucleotides matching TRBD1. Germline CDR1 is SEHNR and CDR2 is FQNEAQ (reference sequence). The V gene end was trimmed by 2 bases and the J gene end by 1 base; junction bases not matched to a gene: 4. The CDR3 contains 16 residues. CDR3 bases: TGTGCCAGCAGCTTAACAAGGACAGGGGGGAACACTGAAGCTTTCTTT. Translating it yields CASSLTRTGGNTEAFF.

There are a few counts of this clone. The chain joins TRBV3-1 (or the pseudogene TRBV3-2) to TRBJ1-1; possibly TRBD1 for D (5 bases). V lost 4 bases, J lost 4 bases, and 13 bases lay in between. CDR1 and CDR2 (germline): LGHDT, YNNKEL (reference sequence). The CDR3 is 14 residues long. The CDR3 region is CASSRGGDRTEAFF. The CDR3 region has the DNA TGTGCCAGCAGCCGGGGGGGGGATCGCACTGAAGCTTTCTTT.

V is TRBV6-5 and J is TRBJ1-1, with D uncertain. The CDR3 has 14 amino acids. Trimming stripped 7 bases from V and 4 bases from J, with 16 bases between. The V gene's germline CDR1 is MNHEY and CDR2 SVGAGI. CDR3 in DNA: TGTGCCAGCATTGGCGGAGGGTCGGGCACTGAAGCTTTCTTT. This codes for CASIGGGSGTEAFF.

This clone was counted ten times or more. This chain uses TRBV2 with TRBJ1-2, with 8 bases matching TRBD1. CDR3 length: 16 residues. Trimming at V came to 6 bases and at J to 3 bases, leaving 12 bases not matched to a gene. Germline CDR1 reads SNHLY; CDR2 reads FYNNEI. For the CDR3, the DNA is TGTGCCAGCAGACGACCAGGGGGACAGGAGTACTATGGCTACACCTTC. As protein: CASRRPGGQEYYGYTF.

The chain uses TRBV5-5 and TRBJ2-2, with 15 positions matching TRBD2. Germline V CDR1 and CDR2: SGHKS, YYEKEE (reference sequence). This CDR3 is 19 amino acids long. With V trimmed by 4 bases and J by 4 bases, 11 bases remained unmatched. The CDR3 region is CASSRWTSGGASGTGELFF. The CDR3 nucleotides read TGTGCCAGCAGCCGATGGACTAGCGGGGGGGCCTCTGGCACCGGGGAGCTGTTTTTT.

The V and J genes are TRBV3-1 (or the pseudogene TRBV3-2) and TRBJ1-2; 7 bases agree with TRBD1. The CDR3 totals 15 residues. With V trimmed by 0 bases and J by 7 bases, 8 bases remained unmatched. The V gene's germline CDR1 is LGHDT and CDR2 YNNKEL (reference sequence). CDR3 sequence: CASSQDLQGGGGYTF. In nucleotides, the CDR3 is TGTGCCAGCAGCCAAGATCTCCAGGGGGGAGGTGGCTACACCTTC.

The table lists this clone with a few counts. This sequence joins TRBV19 and TRBJ2-5; 13 bases line up with TRBD2. V was pared by 5 bases and J by 5 bases, with 11 bases of the junction left unmatched. Germline-derived CDR1 and CDR2 are LNHDA and SQIVND (reference sequence). The CDR3 has 17 residues. The CDR3 sequence is CASSPTVGTSGVETQYF. DNA of the CDR3: TGTGCCAGTAGTCCAACGGTCGGGACTAGCGGGGTCGAGACCCAGTACTTC.

The chain couples TRBV6-5 to TRBJ1-2; D remains unclear. Trimming took 7 bases from V and 3 from J, leaving 15 bases between them. Germline CDR1 reads MNHEY; CDR2 reads SVGAGI. The CDR3 spans 14 residues. The DNA of the CDR3 is TGTGCCAGCACCCCCGTGGGCACACACTATGGCTACACCTTC. It yields the protein CASTPVGTHYGYTF.

The V and J genes are TRBV20-1 and TRBJ2-5; maybe TRBD2 (5 bases). Trimming pared 6 bases from V and 4 bases from J, leaving 6 bases between. Germline V gives CDR1 DFQATT, CDR2 SNEGSKA (reference sequence). The CDR3 is made up of 10 amino acids. CDR3 DNA: TGCAGTGCGGGGAGAGAGACCCAGTACTTC. This sequence encodes CSAGRETQYF.

There are a few counts of this clone. The J gene is TRBJ1-1, the V gene TRBV11-1; TRBD1 matches 7 bases. CDR1 and CDR2 from the germline V gene are SGHAT and FQDESV (reference sequence). V lost 3 bases and J lost 0; bases outside the gene matches: 4. The CDR3 is 15 residues long. Here the CDR3 reads CASSLEQGLNTEAFF. Here the CDR3 DNA reads TGTGCCAGCAGCTTGGAACAGGGGCTGAACACTGAAGCTTTCTTT.

The chain links TRBV4-1 to TRBJ1-1, with 8 bases that match TRBD1. This CDR3 has 15 amino acids. The germline gives CDR1 MGHRA, CDR2 YSYEKL. Losses at the gene ends were 6 bases for V and 4 bases for J; bases not matched to a gene: 10. The CDR3 is CASSPGGRVGTEAFF. The CDR3 DNA is TGCGCCAGCAGTCCAGGGGGCAGAGTCGGCACTGAAGCTTTCTTT.

This clone appeared many times. The chain links TRBV3-1 (or the pseudogene TRBV3-2) to TRBJ2-7; 12 bases match TRBD2. The CDR3 has 14 amino acids. V was clipped by 4 bases and J by 6 bases; unmatched bases: 4. Germline V CDR1 and CDR2: LGHDT, YNNKEL (reference sequence). The CDR3 loop reads CASSRGLAGSEQYF. DNA of the CDR3: TGTGCCAGCAGCCGAGGACTAGCGGGGAGCGAGCAGTACTTC.

There are many counts of this clone. The rearrangement joins TRBV29-1 to TRBJ1-1; 7 bases line up with TRBD1. This CDR3 has 12 amino acids. CDR1 and CDR2 (germline): SQVTM, ANQGSEA. V shed 3 bases, J shed 4 bases, and the junction held 2 bases outside the gene matches. The CDR3 nucleotides read TGCAGCGTTGAGGGACAGATCACTGAAGCTTTCTTT. Protein product: CSVEGQITEAFF.

The rearrangement links TRBV30 to TRBJ2-3; 10 nucleotides align to TRBD2. The V gene end was trimmed by 0 bases and the J gene end by 4 bases; junction bases not matched to a gene: 7. Looked up from germline, CDR1 is GTSNPN and CDR2 is SVGIG (reference sequence). The CDR3 has 16 amino acids. CDR3 residues: CAWSVRPSGGSDTQYF. CDR3 nucleotides: TGTGCCTGGAGTGTAAGGCCTAGCGGGGGATCAGATACGCAGTATTTT.